The 16 T cell receptor beta chains listed next were all sequenced from one sample in a study of T cell responses to AZD1222 COVID-19 vaccine. Only in-frame clones appear in the TCRdb table, and some are missing; sequencing was by immunoSEQ multiplex PCR. The data hold 100,000 to 140,000 clones, with roughly 90% observed a single time. The sample here was peripheral blood, taken 28 days after the second AZD1222 dose. The receptors were sampled from an adult who received the AZD1222 COVID-19 vaccine.

DNA of the CDR3: TGTGCCAGCAGCCAAGGGGCGGCAGGGCCCAACACCATATATTTT. Its protein product is CASSQGAAGPNTIYF. This chain uses TRBV3-1 (or the pseudogene TRBV3-2) with TRBJ1-3; perhaps TRBD1 as D (5 bases). V lost 1 base to trimming and J lost 7 bases, with 14 bases between them. Germline V gene lookup returns CDR1 LGHDT and CDR2 YNNKEL (reference sequence). This CDR3 region has 15 residues.

On this clone: Other DNA sequences in the same sample also yield this CDR3. The chain uses TRBV19 and TRBJ1-5; D might be TRBD1 (5 bases). The CDR3 covers 13 residues. The germline V and J ends were trimmed by 3 bases and 4 bases, with 7 bases remaining between them. Germline CDR1 reads LNHDA; CDR2 reads SQIVND (reference sequence). In DNA form, the CDR3 reads TGTGCCAGTAGTATTGGGGGGAATCAGCCCCAGCATTTT. Its protein is CASSIGGNQPQHF.

This clone was seen once. The V gene is TRBV28, the J gene TRBJ2-5; D uncertain. Trimming removed 6 bases from V and 1 base from J, with 6 bases in between. In germline, CDR1 is MDHEN, CDR2 SYDVKM. The CDR3 extends over 12 amino acids. The CDR3: CASSLPQETQYF. In DNA, the CDR3 is TGTGCCAGCAGCCTCCCCCAAGAGACCCAGTACTTC.

J is TRBJ1-5 and V is TRBV7-9; no clear D. This CDR3 comprises 14 residues. V lost 1 base and J 2 bases, leaving 6 bases between the germline ends. Germline assignment: CDR1 SEHNR and CDR2 FQNEAQ (reference sequence). CDR3 sequence: CASSLGAGNQPQHF. In DNA form, the CDR3 reads TGTGCCAGCAGCTTAGGAGCAGGCAATCAGCCCCAGCATTTT.

The chain links TRBV5-4 to TRBJ2-7, with TRBD2 identical over 9 bases. The CDR3 totals 13 residues. CDR1 SGHNT and CDR2 YYREEE come from the germline V gene (reference sequence). Trimming at V came to 6 bases and at J to 2 bases, leaving 3 bases not matched to a gene. In DNA form, the CDR3 reads TGTGCCAGCAAGGCTAGCGGGGCCTACGAGCAGTACTTC. Its protein is CASKASGAYEQYF.

The rearrangement joins TRBV6-5 to TRBJ1-6, with TRBD1 as a possible D gene (5 bases). Trimming shortened V by 7 bases and J by 7 bases, and 17 bases separated the two germline ends. This CDR3 has 15 residues. The germline V gene has CDR1 MNHEY and CDR2 SVGAGI. The CDR3 is CASTPRDPGNSPLHF. The CDR3 bases are TGTGCCAGCACCCCGCGGGACCCAGGAAATTCACCCCTCCACTTT.

This clone came up once. The J gene is TRBJ2-7, the V gene TRBV18; TRBD2 aligns across 11 bases. The CDR3 loop spans 15 amino acids. With 3 bases clipped from V and 3 bases from J, the junction kept 4 bases outside the gene matches. The V gene's germline CDR1 is KGHSH and CDR2 LQKENI. CDR3: CASSPRGTSGYEQYF. The CDR3 DNA is TGTGCCAGCTCACCCCGAGGGACTAGCGGCTACGAGCAGTACTTC.

This chain uses TRBV7-8 with TRBJ2-2, with 12 bases aligning to TRBD2. The CDR3 is 19 residues long. V shed 3 bases, J shed 3 bases, and the junction held 11 bases outside the gene matches. The germline V gene encodes CDR1 SGHVS and CDR2 FQNEAQ. The CDR3, as DNA: TGTGCCAGCAGCTTCATATCGAGACTAGCGGGGGCGTACACCGGGGAGCTGTTTTTT. The encoded protein is CASSFISRLAGAYTGELFF.

Only one count was recorded for this clone. The V call is TRBV3-1 (or the pseudogene TRBV3-2), the J call TRBJ1-6; 7 bases match TRBD1. The germline gives CDR1 LGHDT, CDR2 YNNKEL (reference sequence). The ends lost 1 base at V and 10 bases at J; junction bases unmatched: 7. The CDR3 extends over 15 amino acids. CDR3 sequence reads: CASSQVRDSRSPLHF. The CDR3 DNA follows: TGTGCCAGCAGCCAAGTCCGGGACAGTCGCTCACCCCTCCACTTT.

The chain recombines TRBV28 with TRBJ2-2, with D perhaps given as TRBD1 or TRBD2 (6 bases each). Between the trimmed V and J ends, which lost 6 bases and 1 base, there was a span of 18 bases. The CDR3 is 17 amino acids. The V gene's germline CDR1 is MDHEN and CDR2 SYDVKM. DNA of the CDR3: TGTGCCAGCAGGGAGGGGGGCGTAATCTTGAACACCGGGGAGCTGTTTTTT. As protein: CASREGGVILNTGELFF.

The chain uses TRBV7-3 and TRBJ1-1; 10 bases align to TRBD1. CDR1 and CDR2 (germline): SGHTA, FQGTGA. The CDR3 is 15 residues long. The V segment lost 4 bases and the J segment 5 bases; nucleotides outside the gene matches: 7. CDR3 DNA: TGTGCCAGCAGCTCAGGGACAGGGGCGGATACTGAAGCTTTCTTT. It yields the protein CASSSGTGADTEAFF.

The CDR3 bases are TGTGCCAGCAGCCTCACTTCGGAGGGCGAGCAGTACTTC. It is translated as CASSLTSEGEQYF. The rearrangement uses TRBV5-4 and TRBJ2-7; TRBD2 might be the D (6 bases). V lost 4 bases and J lost 6, with 14 bases in between. The CDR3 contains 13 residues. Looked up from germline, CDR1 is SGHNT and CDR2 is YYREEE (reference sequence).

A single count supports this clone. CDR3 bases: TGTGCCAGCAGCCAAAGGACTAGCGGGGGGGCCAGGCAGTTCTTC. Translating it yields CASSQRTSGGARQFF. The chain carries TRBV3-1 (or the pseudogene TRBV3-2) and TRBJ2-1, with 15 positions matching TRBD2. V dropped 2 bases and J dropped 12; count of bases not matched to a gene: 5. The CDR3 is 15 residues long. Germline assignment: CDR1 LGHDT and CDR2 YNNKEL (reference sequence).

V is TRBV25-1 and J is TRBJ1-6; D gene unclear. Germline V lookup: CDR1 MGHDK, CDR2 SYGVNS. The germline V and J ends were trimmed by 3 bases and 2 bases, with 8 bases remaining between them. CDR3 length: 15 amino acids. CDR3 coding DNA: TGTGCCAGCAGTGAGTACCGGGCCTATAATTCACCCCTCCACTTT. As protein: CASSEYRAYNSPLHF.

This chain connects TRBV27 to TRBJ1-2, with D perhaps TRBD1 (6 bases). CDR1 is MNHEY, CDR2 SMNVEV, per germline (reference sequence). V lost 2 bases and J lost 8, with 18 bases in between. The CDR3 length is 15 residues. The chain's CDR3 is CASSLRAQGRRGYTF. The CDR3 DNA reads TGTGCCAGCAGTTTACGGGCACAGGGAAGGAGGGGCTACACCTTC.

The chain links TRBV15 to TRBJ2-1, with a weak D call TRBD2 (6 bases). The CDR3 contains 15 residues. Germline V CDR1 and CDR2: LNHNV, YYDKDF (reference sequence). V was clipped by 1 base and J by 2 bases, with 9 bases between them. CDR3 amino acids: CATSRGGGTYNEQFF. In DNA form, the CDR3 reads TGTGCCACCAGCAGAGGGGGCGGGACCTACAATGAGCAGTTCTTC.